A single sample is the source of the 18 T cell receptor beta chains below, sequenced in a study of blood T cell repertoires in COVID-19. Sequencing used immunoSEQ multiplex PCR; TCRdb keeps in-frame clones, though not all of them. The data contain over 150,000 clones, approximately 90% of them singletons. The material sequenced was peripheral blood. The receptors stem from a man aged 18 to 29 with COVID-19, enrolled during active disease.

This chain links TRBV6-2 or TRBV6-3 with TRBJ1-5; tentative D call: TRBD1 (6 bases). Trimming cost V 4 bases and J 1 base, with 14 bases left between them. Germline V gene data show CDR1 as MNHEY and CDR2 as SVGEGT. The CDR3 runs to 16 residues. CDR3 protein: CASSSQLRGSNQPQHF. The DNA for the CDR3 is TGTGCCAGCAGTTCTCAACTCAGGGGAAGCAATCAGCCCCAGCATTTT.

The chain is built from TRBV9 and TRBJ2-1, with D possibly TRBD2 on 5 matching bases. The V end was cut by 0 bases, the J end by 4 bases, with 14 bases between. CDR1 and CDR2 from the germline V gene are SGDLS and YYNGEE. This CDR3 contains 16 residues. The CDR3 DNA reads as TGTGCCAGCAGCGTAGAAGCAGCGGTAGCATACAATGAGCAGTTCTTC. Its protein is CASSVEAAVAYNEQFF.

The CDR3 reads CASRRTSGYLTAYEQYF. In nucleotides, the CDR3 is TGTGCCAGTAGGAGGACTAGCGGGTATCTAACGGCCTACGAGCAGTACTTC. The gene calls are TRBV19 and TRBJ2-7, with TRBD2 matching 11 bases. CDR3 length equals 17 residues. J gave up 2 bases and V 6 bases, and 12 bases lay outside the gene matches. The germline CDR1 and CDR2 sequences are LNHDA and SQIVND (reference sequence).

The J gene is TRBJ1-5, the V gene TRBV9, with TRBD1 as a possible D gene (6 bases). Trimming cost V 4 bases and J 3 bases, with 14 bases left between them. The CDR3 length is 15 residues. CDR1 SGDLS and CDR2 YYNGEE come from the germline V gene. CDR3 DNA sequence: TGTGCCAGCAGCCCAGGGGACGGACCCAATCAGCCCCAGCATTTT. This sequence encodes CASSPGDGPNQPQHF.

The V and J genes are TRBV7-2 and TRBJ1-1; 7 nucleotides match TRBD1. The CDR3 covers 13 residues. The V and J ends lost 4 bases and 6 bases, in that order; junction bases with no gene match: 5. Germline V CDR1 and CDR2: SGHTA, FQGNSA. The CDR3 DNA is TGTGCCAGCAGCTCGGGACAGTCCGCTGAAGCTTTCTTT. Translating it yields CASSSGQSAEAFF.

Of note for this clone: One junction end disagrees with the germline gene, perhaps due to a read error. The chain employs TRBV12-3 or TRBV12-4 and TRBJ1-4; D unresolved. The CDR3 is made up of 13 amino acids. CDR3 residues: CASSLSTSEKLLF. CDR3 DNA sequence: TGTGCCAGCAGTTTATCAACCTCTGAAAAACTGCTTTTT.

The chain carries TRBV28 and TRBJ1-1; unclear D gene. The ends were cut back, 7 bases at V and 1 base at J, with 7 bases in the middle. Germline lookup yields CDR1 MDHEN and CDR2 SYDVKM. The CDR3 runs 12 residues. This chain's CDR3 is CASKRANTEAFF. The DNA of the CDR3 is TGTGCCAGCAAGAGAGCGAACACTGAAGCTTTCTTT.

This chain uses TRBV19 with TRBJ2-2; D is perhaps TRBD2 (6 bases). V lost 7 bases and J lost 2, with 11 bases in between. The germline V gene encodes CDR1 LNHDA and CDR2 SQIVND (reference sequence). The CDR3 runs 14 residues. The CDR3 nucleotides are TGTGCCAGTACGGTGGGACTCAACACCGGGGAGCTGTTTTTT. Translation gives CASTVGLNTGELFF.

V gene TRBV5-6 combines with J gene TRBJ2-2; 8 bases fit TRBD1. Germline CDR1 reads SGHDT; CDR2 reads YYEEEE. The CDR3 spans 17 residues. V lost 4 bases, J lost 3 bases, and 11 bases stayed unmatched. This CDR3 reads CASSGGTGLTHTGELFF. The CDR3 DNA sequence: TGTGCCAGCAGCGGCGGGACAGGCCTAACACACACCGGGGAGCTGTTTTTT.

This chain connects TRBV28 to TRBJ2-2; 8 bases are shared with TRBD2. The CDR3 is 16 residues long. The ends lost 11 bases at V and 2 bases at J; junction bases unmatched: 13. Germline V gene lookup returns CDR1 MDHEN and CDR2 SYDVKM. DNA for the CDR3: TGTGCCTCTTTTACCAGCGGGAGAGGTAACACCGGGGAGCTGTTTTTT. It yields the protein CASFTSGRGNTGELFF.

The chain couples TRBV10-3 to TRBJ1-1; the D is unclear. The germline V gene has CDR1 ENHRY and CDR2 SYGVKD. Trimming pared 3 bases from V and 2 bases from J, leaving 10 bases between. This CDR3 contains 14 residues. Here the CDR3 reads CAISDRVINTEAFF. For the CDR3, the DNA is TGTGCCATCAGTGATCGGGTAATAAACACTGAAGCTTTCTTT.

This chain uses TRBV29-1 with TRBJ1-1; D gene ambiguous. Germline-derived CDR1 and CDR2 are SQVTM and ANQGSEA. The CDR3 covers 11 residues. With 4 bases removed from V and 1 base from J, the gap between germline ends came to 4 bases. The CDR3 reads CSVGRNTEAFF. The CDR3 DNA follows: TGCAGCGTTGGGAGGAACACTGAAGCTTTCTTT.

This clone has just one count. The chain has TRBV9 and TRBJ2-3; 8 nucleotides agree with TRBD2. Germline V gene data show CDR1 as SGDLS and CDR2 as YYNGEE. V trimming: 3 bases; J trimming: 1 base; junction bases outside the gene matches: 16. CDR3 length: 19 amino acids. The CDR3 coding sequence is TGTGCCAGCAGCGCCCGGGGGGGGATTAGGCCTAGCGGCACAGATACGCAGTATTTT. Translation: CASSARGGIRPSGTDTQYF.

The chain recombines TRBV5-4 with TRBJ2-7, with 11 bases identical to TRBD2. The CDR3 contains 14 residues. The germline V gene encodes CDR1 SGHNT and CDR2 YYREEE (reference sequence). The trim removed 1 base at V and 4 bases at J, leaving 1 base unmatched. CDR3 protein: CASSLTSGSYEQYF. The CDR3 DNA reads as TGTGCCAGCAGCTTGACTAGCGGGAGTTACGAGCAGTACTTC.

This clone was seen a single time. One end of the junction fails to match germline, which may point to a read error. V gene TRBV5-8 combines with J gene TRBJ1-4; 10 bases align to TRBD1. The CDR3 totals 15 residues. CDR1 and CDR2 (germline): SGHTS, YDEGEE. The CDR3 here is CASSPSGTGDEKLLF. CDR3 DNA: TGTGCCAGCAGCCCGTCCGGGACAGGGGACGAAAAACTGCTTTTT.

This clone has only one observation. The CDR3 region is CASSFASRGGSTDTQYF. CDR3 DNA sequence: TGTGCCAGCAGCTTCGCCTCCAGGGGTGGGAGCACAGATACGCAGTATTTT. The J gene is TRBJ2-3, the V gene TRBV7-9; D might be TRBD1 (6 bases). The CDR3 has 17 amino acids. Germline V CDR1 and CDR2: SEHNR, FQNEAQ (reference sequence). Trimming stripped 3 bases from V and 0 bases from J, with 16 bases between.

The chain joins TRBV15 to TRBJ2-2, with a weak D call TRBD1 (5 bases). The CDR3 is made up of 13 amino acids. Trimming removed 9 bases at V and 1 base at J, with 9 bases between. CDR1 is LNHNV and CDR2 is YYDKDF in the germline V gene (reference sequence). In nucleotides, the CDR3 is TGTGCCACGAAACAGGAGAACACCGGGGAGCTGTTTTTT. Translation: CATKQENTGELFF.

The rearrangement uses TRBV6-2 or TRBV6-3 and TRBJ2-7; 8 bases map to TRBD2. Trimming took 5 bases from V and 6 from J; bases not matched to a gene: 9. CDR1 MNHEY and CDR2 SVGEGT come from the germline V gene. The CDR3 contains 14 residues. CDR3 amino acids: CASSRTSITAEQYF. DNA of the CDR3: TGTGCCAGCAGTAGGACTAGCATTACCGCCGAGCAGTACTTC.